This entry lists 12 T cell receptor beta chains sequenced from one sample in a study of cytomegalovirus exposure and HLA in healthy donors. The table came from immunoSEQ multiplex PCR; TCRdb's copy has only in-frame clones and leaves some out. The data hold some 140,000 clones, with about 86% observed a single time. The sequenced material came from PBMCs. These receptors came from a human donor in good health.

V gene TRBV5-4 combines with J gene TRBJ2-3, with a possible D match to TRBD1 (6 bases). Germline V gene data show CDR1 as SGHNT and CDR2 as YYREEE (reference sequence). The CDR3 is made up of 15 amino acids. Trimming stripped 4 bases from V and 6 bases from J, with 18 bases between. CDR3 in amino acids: CASSIKGVLLDTQYF. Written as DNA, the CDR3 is TGTGCCAGCAGCATTAAGGGGGTCCTTCTTGATACGCAGTATTTT. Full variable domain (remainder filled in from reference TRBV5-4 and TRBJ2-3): ETGVTQSPTHLIKTRGQQVTLRCSSQSGHNTVSWYQQALGQGPQFIFQYYREEENGRGNFPPRFSGLQFPNYSSELNVNALELDDSALYLCASSIKGVLLDTQYFGPGTRLTVL.

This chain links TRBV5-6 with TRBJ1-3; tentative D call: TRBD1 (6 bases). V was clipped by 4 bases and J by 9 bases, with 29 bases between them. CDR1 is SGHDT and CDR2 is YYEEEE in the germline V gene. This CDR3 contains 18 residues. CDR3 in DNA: TGTGCCAGCAGCCCCTACCGCAGGGGACTATCCCGCTTTAGCACCATATATTTT. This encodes CASSPYRRGLSRFSTIYF.

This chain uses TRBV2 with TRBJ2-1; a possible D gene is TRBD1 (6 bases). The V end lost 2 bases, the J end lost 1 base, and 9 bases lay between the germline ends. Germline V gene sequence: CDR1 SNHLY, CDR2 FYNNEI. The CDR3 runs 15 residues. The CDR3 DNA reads TGTGCCAGCAGTGAACAGGGGCCATCCTACAATGAGCAGTTCTTC. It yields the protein CASSEQGPSYNEQFF.

The CDR3 nucleotides are TGTGCCAGCAGCGCGGCTAGCGGGGGTTACACCGGGGAGCTGTTTTTT. It codes for CASSAASGGYTGELFF. The V and J genes are TRBV7-6 and TRBJ2-2; TRBD2 agrees at 10 bases. V shed 5 bases, J shed 3 bases, and the junction held 6 bases outside the gene matches. Germline lookup yields CDR1 SGHVS and CDR2 FNYEAQ. The CDR3 has 16 residues.

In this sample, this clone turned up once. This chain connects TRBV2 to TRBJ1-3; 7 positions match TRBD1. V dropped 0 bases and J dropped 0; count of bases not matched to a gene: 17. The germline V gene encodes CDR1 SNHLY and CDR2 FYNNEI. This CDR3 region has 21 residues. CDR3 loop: CASSEANVGKRTGNSGNTIYF. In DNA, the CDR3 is TGTGCCAGCAGTGAAGCCAACGTGGGAAAGAGGACAGGCAACTCTGGAAACACCATATATTTT.

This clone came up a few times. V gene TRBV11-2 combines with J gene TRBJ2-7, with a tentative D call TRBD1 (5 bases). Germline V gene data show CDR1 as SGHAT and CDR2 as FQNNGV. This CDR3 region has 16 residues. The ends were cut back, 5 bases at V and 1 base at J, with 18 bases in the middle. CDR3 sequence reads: CASSPVGRVGSYEQYF. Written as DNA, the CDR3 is TGTGCCAGCAGCCCAGTCGGCAGGGTCGGTTCCTACGAGCAGTACTTC.

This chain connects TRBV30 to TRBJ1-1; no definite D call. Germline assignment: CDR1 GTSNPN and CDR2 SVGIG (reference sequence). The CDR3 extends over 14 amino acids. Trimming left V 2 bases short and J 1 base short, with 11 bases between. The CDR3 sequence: CAWSRIARNTEAFF. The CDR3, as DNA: TGTGCCTGGAGTCGTATTGCCAGGAACACTGAAGCTTTCTTT.

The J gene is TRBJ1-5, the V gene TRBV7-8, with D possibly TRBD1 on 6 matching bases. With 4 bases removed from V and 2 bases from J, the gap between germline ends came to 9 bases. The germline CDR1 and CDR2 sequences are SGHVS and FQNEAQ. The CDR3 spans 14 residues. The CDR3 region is CASSSDRRNQPQHF. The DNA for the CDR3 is TGTGCCAGCAGCTCGGACAGACGCAATCAGCCCCAGCATTTT.

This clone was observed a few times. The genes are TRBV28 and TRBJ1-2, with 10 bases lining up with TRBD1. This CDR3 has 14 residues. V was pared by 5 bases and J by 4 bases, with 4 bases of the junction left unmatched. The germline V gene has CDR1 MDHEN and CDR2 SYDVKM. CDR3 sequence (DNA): TGTGCCAGCAGTCAACGGACAGGGGGCTATGGCTACACCTTC. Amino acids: CASSQRTGGYGYTF.

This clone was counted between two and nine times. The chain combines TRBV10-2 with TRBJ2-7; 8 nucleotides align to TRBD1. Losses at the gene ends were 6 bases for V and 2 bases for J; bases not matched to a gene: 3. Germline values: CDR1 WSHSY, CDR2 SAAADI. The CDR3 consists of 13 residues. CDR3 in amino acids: CASSAGGTYEQYF. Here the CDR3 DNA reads TGCGCCAGCAGCGCAGGGGGCACCTACGAGCAGTACTTC.

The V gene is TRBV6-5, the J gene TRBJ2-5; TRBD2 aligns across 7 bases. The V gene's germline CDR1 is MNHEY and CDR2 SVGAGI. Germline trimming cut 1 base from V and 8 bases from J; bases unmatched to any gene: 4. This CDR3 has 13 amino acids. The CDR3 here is CASSYFGGNTQYF. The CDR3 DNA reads TGTGCCAGCAGTTACTTCGGGGGGAATACCCAGTACTTC.

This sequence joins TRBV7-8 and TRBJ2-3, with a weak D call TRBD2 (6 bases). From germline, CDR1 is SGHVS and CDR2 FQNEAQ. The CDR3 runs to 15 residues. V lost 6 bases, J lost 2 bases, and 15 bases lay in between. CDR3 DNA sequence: TGTGCCAGCAGTTACCGGGACTCCGACACAGATACGCAGTATTTT. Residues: CASSYRDSDTDTQYF.